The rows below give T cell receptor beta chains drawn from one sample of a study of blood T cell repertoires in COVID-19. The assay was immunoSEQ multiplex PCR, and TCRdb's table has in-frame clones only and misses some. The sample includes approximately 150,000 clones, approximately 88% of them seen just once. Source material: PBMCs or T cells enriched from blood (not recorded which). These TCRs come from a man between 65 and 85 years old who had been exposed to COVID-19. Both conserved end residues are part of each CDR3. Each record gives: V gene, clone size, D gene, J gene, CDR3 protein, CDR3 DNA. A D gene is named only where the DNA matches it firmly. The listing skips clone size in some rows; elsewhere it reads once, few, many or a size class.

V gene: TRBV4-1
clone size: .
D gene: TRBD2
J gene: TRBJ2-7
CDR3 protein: CASSPGLAGGSQQYF
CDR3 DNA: TGCGCCAGCAGCCCAGGACTAGCGGGAGGTTCACAGCAGTACTTC

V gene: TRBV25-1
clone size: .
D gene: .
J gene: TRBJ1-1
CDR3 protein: CASSSKSGTEAFF
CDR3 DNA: TGTGCCAGCAGTAGCAAATCGGGGACAGAAGCTTTCTTT

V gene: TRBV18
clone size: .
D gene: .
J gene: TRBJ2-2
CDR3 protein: CASSPGQNTGELFF
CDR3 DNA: TGTGCCAGCTCACCTGGACAAAACACCGGGGAGCTGTTTTTT

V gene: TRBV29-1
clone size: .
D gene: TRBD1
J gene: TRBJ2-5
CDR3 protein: CSVGQGGETQYF
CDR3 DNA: TGCAGCGTCGGACAGGGTGGAGAGACCCAGTACTTC

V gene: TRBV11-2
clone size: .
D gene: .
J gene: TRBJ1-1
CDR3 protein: CASARNRNTEAFF
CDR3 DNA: TGTGCCAGCGCTCGGAACAGAAACACTGAAGCTTTCTTT

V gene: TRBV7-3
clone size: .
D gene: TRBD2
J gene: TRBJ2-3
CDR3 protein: CASSDGGAGTDTQYF
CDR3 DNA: TGTGCCAGCAGCGACGGGGGGGCTGGCACAGATACGCAGTATTTT

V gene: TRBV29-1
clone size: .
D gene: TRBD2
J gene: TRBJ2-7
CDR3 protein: CSVLAGGYEQYF
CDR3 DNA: TGCAGCGTTCTAGCGGGCGGGTACGAGCAGTACTTC

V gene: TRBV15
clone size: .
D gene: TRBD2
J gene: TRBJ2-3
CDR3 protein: CATSRAASGISTDTQYF
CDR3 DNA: TGTGCCACCAGCAGAGCCGCTAGCGGGATAAGCACAGATACGCAGTATTTT

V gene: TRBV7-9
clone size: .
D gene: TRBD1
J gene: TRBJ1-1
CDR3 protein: CASSRRTGAPEAFF
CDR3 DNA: TGTGCCAGCAGCCGGAGGACAGGAGCGCCTGAAGCTTTCTTT

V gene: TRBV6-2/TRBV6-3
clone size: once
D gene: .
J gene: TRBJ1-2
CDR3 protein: CASSSPREGNYGYTF
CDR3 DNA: TGTGCCAGCAGTTCGCCTCGCGAGGGTAACTATGGCTACACCTTC

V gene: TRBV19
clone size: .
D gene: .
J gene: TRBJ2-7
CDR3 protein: CASSRVWGESYEQYF
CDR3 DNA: TGTGCCAGTAGTAGAGTATGGGGAGAGTCCTACGAGCAGTACTTC